Detailed here is one T cell receptor (beta chain). Its antigen is as yet unknown. The source of the sample is a study of naive CD8 T cells in extremely preterm neonates. Study outcomes and limitations: Preterm CDR3s were shorter than older groups', with fewer N additions and less trimming. CDR3 nucleotide sharing was 2.5% to 3% in preterm, more than 0.35% term, approximately 0.028% children, 0.009% to 0.01% adults.

TCRdb's table, derived via immunoSEQ multiplex PCR, lists solely in-frame clones and lacks some. In the table there are about 7,100 clones, just under 98% of which are singletons. Each sample had roughly 19,000–100,000 sorted naive CD8+ T cells. The germline V gene encodes CDR1 SGHRS and CDR2 YFSETQ. CDR3 length: 17 residues. V lost 4 bases to trimming and J lost 3 bases; unmatched junction nucleotides: 8. Sequenced material: naive CD8+ T cells from blood. This TCR was recovered from a human donor in good health. V is TRBV5-1 and J is TRBJ2-2, with 11 bases lining up with TRBD2. CDR3 in DNA: TGCGCCAGCAGCATAACTAGCGGGAGACTTCACACCGGGGAGCTGTTTTTT. This sequence encodes CASSITSGRLHTGELFF.